This T cell receptor (beta chain) came from a study of cytomegalovirus exposure and HLA in healthy donors. General study findings and limits: Cytomegalovirus-associated TCR beta chains were listed, numbering some 180.

Germline-derived CDR1 and CDR2 are SQVTM and ANQGSEA. V lost 7 bases and J lost 6; bases outside the gene matches: 4. The CDR3 has 12 amino acids. The PCR made use of 60 Vbeta and 13 Jbeta primers. Sequenced by immunoSEQ multiplex PCR; TCRdb stores in-frame clones only, minus some. The data show 140,000 to 150,000 clones, with roughly 70% seen just once and about 1.8% held by the top ten. Comments on this clone: The antigen is not known.

Sequences were obtained from PBMCs. The chain has TRBV29-1 and TRBJ2-7; 12 nucleotides agree with TRBD1. This TCR was recovered from a woman aged 40 to 50 in good health and CMV-seronegative. As DNA, the CDR3 is TGCAGCGCAGCGGGACAGGGGGCCGAGCAGTACTTC. This codes for CSAAGQGAEQYF.